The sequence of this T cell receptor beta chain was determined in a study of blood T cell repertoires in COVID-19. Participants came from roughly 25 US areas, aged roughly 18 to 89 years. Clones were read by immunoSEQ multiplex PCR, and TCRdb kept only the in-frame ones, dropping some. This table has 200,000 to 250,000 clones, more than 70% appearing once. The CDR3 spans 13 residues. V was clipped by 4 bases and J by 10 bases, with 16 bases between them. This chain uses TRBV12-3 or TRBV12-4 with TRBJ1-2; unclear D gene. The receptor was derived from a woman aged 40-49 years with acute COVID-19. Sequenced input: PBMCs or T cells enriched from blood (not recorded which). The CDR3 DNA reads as TGTGCCAGCAGTTCTTGGACGGAGGATTCCTACACCTTC. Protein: CASSSWTEDSYTF.